These 6 T cell receptor beta chains share one sample of origin, sequenced in a study of vaccination effects on CD4 cells after COVID-19. Antigen-specific CD4+ T cells expanded by the ViraFEST assay with viral peptide pools were then sequenced. Following culture for about ten days, CD4+ T cells were isolated. Vaccine recipients, nucleocapsid antibody negative, had no prior SARS-CoV-2 infection. The antigens these receptors bind are not known. Assay used: immunoSEQ multiplex PCR; TCRdb lists only in-frame clones, some missing. Here the sample spans about 41,000 clones, around 77% being singletons. This material consisted of CD4+ T cells from PBMCs cultured with HCoV-NL63 spike peptides, taken before COVID-19 vaccination. All receptors come from a human donor who received a COVID-19 vaccine.

The rearrangement links TRBV19 to TRBJ2-5; D unresolved. Germline-derived CDR1 and CDR2 are LNHDA and SQIVND (reference sequence). Trimming pared 3 bases from V and 1 base from J, leaving 9 bases between. This CDR3 is built from 14 residues. The CDR3 DNA follows: TGTGCCAGTAGTATTGGCTACTCCCAAGAGACCCAGTACTTC. This encodes CASSIGYSQETQYF.

This clone showed up just once. The chain carries TRBV28 and TRBJ1-5, with 9 bases fitting TRBD1. The ends lost 7 bases at V and 2 bases at J; junction bases unmatched: 6. CDR3 length: 15 residues. Germline CDR1 MDHEN, CDR2 SYDVKM. The CDR3 spells CASISQGAGNQPQHF. The CDR3 region has the DNA TGTGCCAGCATCTCACAGGGGGCCGGCAATCAGCCCCAGCATTTT. Combining the CDR3 with reference TRBV28 and TRBJ1-5 gives the whole variable domain DVKVTQSSRYLVKRTGEKVFLECVQDMDHENMFWYRQDPGLGLRLIYFSYDVKMKEKGDIPEGYSVSREKKERFSLILESASTNQTSMYLCASISQGAGNQPQHFGDGTRLSIL.

The chain combines TRBV5-1 with TRBJ1-2, with 7 bases lining up with TRBD1. The CDR3 contains 14 residues. CDR1 and CDR2 from the germline V gene are SGHRS and YFSETQ. V was clipped by 5 bases and J by 9 bases; unmatched bases: 13. The CDR3 sequence: CASSPGDRASSYTF. The CDR3 DNA is TGCGCCAGCAGTCCAGGGGACAGAGCCTCTAGCTACACCTTC. The full variable domain, with the rest looked up from reference TRBV5-1 and TRBJ1-2, is KAGVTQTPRYLIKTRGQQVTLSCSPISGHRSVSWYQQTPGQGLQFLFEYFSETQRNKGNFPGRFSGRQFSNSRSEMNVSTLELGDSALYLCASSPGDRASSYTFGSGTRLTVV.

This clone was detected only a few times. This chain connects TRBV29-1 to TRBJ1-4, with D hard to call. Germline CDR1 SQVTM, CDR2 ANQGSEA. The CDR3 covers 11 residues. V was cut by 7 bases and J by 7 bases, with 10 bases left in between. The CDR3 DNA is TGCAGCGGTACGACGGGTGAAAAACTGTTTTTT. Translated: CSGTTGEKLFF. Complete variable domain (other parts from reference TRBV29-1 and TRBJ1-4): SAVISQKPSRDICQRGTSLTIQCQVDSQVTMMFWYRQQPGQSLTLIATANQGSEATYESGFVIDKFPISRPNLTFSTLTVSNMSPEDSSIYLCSGTTGEKLFFGSGTQLSVL.

A few counts support this clone. The chain couples TRBV7-2 to TRBJ2-5, with D uncertain. V was shortened by 5 bases and J by 2 bases, with 9 bases between the two germline ends. The CDR3 consists of 13 residues. Germline-derived CDR1 and CDR2 are SGHTA and FQGNSA. In nucleotides, the CDR3 is TGTGCCAGCAGCCCCATTAAACAAGAGACCCAGTACTTC. It translates to CASSPIKQETQYF.

This rearrangement joins TRBV7-2 to TRBJ2-5; maybe TRBD2 (7 bases). The CDR3 is made up of 14 amino acids. Germline values: CDR1 SGHTA, CDR2 FQGNSA. Trimming shortened V by 1 base and J by 4 bases, and 10 bases separated the two germline ends. CDR3 DNA: TGTGCCAGCAGCTTAGGCGGGGGCGGAGAGACCCAGTACTTC. It yields the protein CASSLGGGGETQYF.